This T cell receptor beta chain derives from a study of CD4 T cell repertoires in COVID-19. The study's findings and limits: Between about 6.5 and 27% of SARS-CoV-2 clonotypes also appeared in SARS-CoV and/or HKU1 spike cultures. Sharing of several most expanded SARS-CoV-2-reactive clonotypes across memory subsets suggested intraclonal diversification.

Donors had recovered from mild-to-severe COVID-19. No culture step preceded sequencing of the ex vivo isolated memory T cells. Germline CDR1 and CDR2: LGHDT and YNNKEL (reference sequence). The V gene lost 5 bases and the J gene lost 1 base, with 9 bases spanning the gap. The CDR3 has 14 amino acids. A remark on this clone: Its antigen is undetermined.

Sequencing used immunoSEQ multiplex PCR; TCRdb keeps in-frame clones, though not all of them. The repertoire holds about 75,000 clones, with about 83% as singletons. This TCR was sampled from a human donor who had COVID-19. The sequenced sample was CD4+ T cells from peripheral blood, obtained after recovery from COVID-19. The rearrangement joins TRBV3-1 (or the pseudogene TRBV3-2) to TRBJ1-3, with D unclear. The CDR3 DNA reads TGTGCCAGCAGCTTGGGTGATTCTGGAAACACCATATATTTT. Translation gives CASSLGDSGNTIYF.